These T cell receptor beta chains were read from a single sample in a study of cytomegalovirus exposure and HLA in healthy donors. Data came from immunoSEQ multiplex PCR; TCRdb stores just in-frame clones and leaves some out. Among 150,000 to 200,000 clones listed, around 90% were seen once. The sequencing sample was made of PBMCs. These receptors originate from a boy aged 2 to 9 in good health and CMV-seronegative. The CDR3 runs from the conserved cysteine through the conserved F or W. A D gene is named only where the DNA matches it firmly. Where a row states a size, it is once, few, many or the class of an expanded clone; other rows omit it.

>-|TRBV10-3|-|TRBJ2-1
TGTGCCATCGCGATAGCGGATGAGCAGTTCTTC
CAIAIADEQFF
>-|TRBV7-9|-|TRBJ1-2
TGTGCCAGCAGCTTAGATACAGGGTACTATGGCTACACCTTC
CASSLDTGYYGYTF
>-|TRBV2|-|TRBJ2-7
TGTGCCACACTCCGAGGGGGAGACTCCTACGAGCAGTACTTC
CATLRGGDSYEQYF
>-|TRBV6-1|-|TRBJ2-2
TGTGCCAGCAGTCAGGGGGGGGAGCTGTTTTTT
CASSQGGELFF
>TRBD2|TRBV10-3|-|TRBJ2-3
TGTGCCATCAGTGCGGGGGGGGCCGGTGGCACAGATACGCAGTATTTT
CAISAGGAGGTDTQYF
>-|TRBV19|-|TRBJ2-1
TGTGCCACCAAAAACAGGGCCGTCGGGGACAATGAGCAGTTCTTC
CATKNRAVGDNEQFF
>-|TRBV6-1|-|TRBJ2-1
TGTGCCAGCAGTGAGGCCGCGGGAAGTTACAATGAGCAGTTCTTC
CASSEAAGSYNEQFF
>-|TRBV5-1|once|TRBJ2-3
TGCGCCAGCAGCTTGACCAGGGGCGTTGAAGATACGCAGTATTTT
CASSLTRGVEDTQYF
>TRBD1|TRBV28|-|TRBJ1-1
TGTGCCAGCAGTTTATCGTTTAGGGGGCGAAACACTGAAGCTTTCTTT
CASSLSFRGRNTEAFF
>-|TRBV19|-|TRBJ2-2
TGTGCCAGTACCCCCCTATGGTCGGGAGAAGGGGAGCTGTTTTTT
CASTPLWSGEGELFF